This TCR beta chain was identified during a study of response to subunit inactivated influenza vaccine. TCRdb itself ran the RT-PCR reads through MiXCR, one entry per CDR3 protein. The repertoire has 800,000 or so distinct CDR3 sequences, 20% to 25% of them found once; the top ten carry more than 8.5%. Study outcomes and limitations: Authors suggested that a seasonal influenza vaccination recruits few new T cells each time.

A remark on this clonotype: Its antigen is undetermined.

The ends were cut back, 7 bases at V and 3 bases at J, with 15 bases in the middle. CDR1 and CDR2 from the germline V gene are MNHNS and SASEGT. The CDR3 has 15 residues. This receptor was obtained from a man in his fifties who received an inactivated influenza vaccine. The specimen comprised PBMCs from blood, sampled roughly 5 days after vaccination. V gene TRBV6-1 combines with J gene TRBJ2-2, with D uncertain. CDR3: CASTIQPTHTGELFF. CDR3 nucleotide sequence: TGTGCCAGCACGATCCAGCCAACCCACACCGGGGAGCTGTTTTTT.